This is a list of T cell receptor beta chains from one sample in a study of CD8 T cells in Susac syndrome. In TCRdb, the immunoSEQ multiplex PCR reads were re-called with MiXCR into one record per CDR3 protein. The table includes around 200,000 distinct CDR3 sequences, more than 85% detected once. The sample taken for sequencing was CD8+ T cells from PBMCs. The receptors here all came from a human donor with Susac syndrome. The CDR3 runs from the conserved cysteine through the conserved F or W. The D gene is left open where the match is weak. A row's size may be missing; if present it is once, few, many or a size class.

v_call	j_call	cdr3_length	clone_size	d_call	cdr3_nt	cdr3_aa
TRBV6-5	TRBJ2-3	14	.	.	TGTGCCAGCAGCCGACTACCCAGCACAGATACGCAGTATTTT	CASSRLPSTDTQYF
TRBV20-1	TRBJ2-1	16	.	.	TGCAGTGCTAGAGATCGGGGTTGGAGCTCCTACAATGAGCAGTTCTTC	CSARDRGWSSYNEQFF
TRBV11-2	TRBJ2-7	11	.	.	TGTGCCAGCAGTAAGGGTTACGAGCAGTACTTC	CASSKGYEQYF
TRBV29-1	TRBJ1-1	14	.	.	TGCAGCGTTGACGGTGAGGGGAGGAACACTGAAGCTTTCTTT	CSVDGEGRNTEAFF
TRBV6-5	TRBJ2-1	16	.	TRBD2	TGTGCCAGCAGTTTTCGGACTAGCGGGGGGGCTAATGAGCAGTTCTTC	CASSFRTSGGANEQFF
TRBV29-1	TRBJ2-3	16	.	TRBD1	TGCAGCGTCACCGGGACAGGCAAACTAAACACAGATACGCAGTATTTT	CSVTGTGKLNTDTQYF
TRBV18	TRBJ1-5	14	.	.	TGTGCCAGCTCGGGCGACTCTAGCAATCAGCCCCAGCATTTT	CASSGDSSNQPQHF
TRBV11-2	TRBJ1-1	14	once	.	TGTGCCAGCAGCTTAGAGGGGGCGCTGACTGAAGCTTTCTTT	CASSLEGALTEAFF
TRBV7-8	TRBJ2-3	14	.	TRBD2	TGTGCCGTGGGGACTAGCGGCGCGACAGATACGCAGTATTTT	CAVGTSGATDTQYF
TRBV7-3	TRBJ2-2	17	once	TRBD2	TGTGCCAGCAGCTTAAATGGACTAGCGGGAGAGGCCGGGGAGCTGTTTTTT	CASSLNGLAGEAGELFF
TRBV5-6	TRBJ2-2	14	once	.	TGTGCCAGCAGCTTGAGGTCGTACACCGGGGAGCTGTTTTTT	CASSLRSYTGELFF
TRBV9	TRBJ2-1	14	.	TRBD2	TGTGCCAGCAGCGTTGGTGGCGGGAGAGCTGAGCAGTTCTTC	CASSVGGGRAEQFF
TRBV25-1	TRBJ2-5	14	.	TRBD2	TGTGCCAGCGGGTCTAGCGGGAGGTTGGAGACCCAGTACTTC	CASGSSGRLETQYF
TRBV7-9	TRBJ2-1	17	.	.	TGTGCCAGCAGCTTACCCGCTCCGGGGGAGCGCTACAATGAGCAGTTCTTC	CASSLPAPGERYNEQFF
TRBV7-9	TRBJ1-2	16	once	TRBD1	TGTGCCAGCAGCTCTCCGGGACAGGGGGCAATCTATGGCTACACCTTC	CASSSPGQGAIYGYTF